These T cell receptor beta chains were read from a single sample in a study of blood T cell repertoires in COVID-19. Sequencing used immunoSEQ multiplex PCR; TCRdb keeps in-frame clones, though not all of them. The sample contains about 120,000 clones, 85% of which appear only once. Sequences were obtained from peripheral blood. Receptors originate from an elderly man with acute or convalescent COVID-19. CDR3s include the opening cysteine and the closing phenylalanine or tryptophan. A D gene is named only where the DNA matches it firmly. For some rows the clone size is stated as once, few or many, or as a class when expanded; others skip it.

abundance	j_gene	v_gene	d_gene	CDR3nt	CDR3aa
.	TRBJ1-1	TRBV6-2/TRBV6-3	.	TGTGCCAGCAGTTACTTGGCAGGGAACACTGAAGCTTTCTTT	CASSYLAGNTEAFF
.	TRBJ1-6	TRBV5-1	.	TGCGCCAGCAGCTTGGCCCTTCAGGGGAATTCACCCCTCCACTTT	CASSLALQGNSPLHF
.	TRBJ1-5	TRBV18	.	TGTGCCAGCTCACAAGGGGAAATTGGCAATCAGCCCCAGCATTTT	CASSQGEIGNQPQHF
.	TRBJ1-1	TRBV11-1	.	TGTGCCAGCAGCCCAGGGGTTTCTTACACTGAAGCTTTCTTT	CASSPGVSYTEAFF
.	TRBJ2-3	TRBV3-1/TRBV3-2	.	TGTGCCAGCAGCCACCTCCGAGATACGCAGTATTTT	CASSHLRDTQYF
.	TRBJ2-2	TRBV12-5	.	TGTGCTAGTGGTCCGGGGAACACCGGGGAGCTGTTTTTT	CASGPGNTGELFF
.	TRBJ1-1	TRBV19	.	TGTGCCAGTACTCAGGGCGGCCGAGGAATTTTCTTT	CASTQGGRGIFF
.	TRBJ2-3	TRBV27	.	TGTGCCAGCAGCAGGGCCGGGGGAACAGATACGCAGTATTTT	CASSRAGGTDTQYF
.	TRBJ2-4	TRBV12-5	TRBD1	TGTGCTAGTGGTTCCCATTACAGGGGGCCTCAAAACATTCAGTACTTC	CASGSHYRGPQNIQYF
.	TRBJ1-5	TRBV7-2	TRBD1	TGTGCCAGCAGTAGGGACAGCTCTAATCAGCCCCAGCATTTT	CASSRDSSNQPQHF
once	TRBJ2-2	TRBV18	TRBD1	TGTGCCAGCTCACCACCGGGACAGGGCGCCACCGGGGAGCTGTTTTTT	CASSPPGQGATGELFF
.	TRBJ2-5	TRBV12-3/TRBV12-4	.	TGTGCCAGCAGCCAGGGGGGTAGGACCCAGTACTTC	CASSQGGRTQYF
.	TRBJ2-5	TRBV28	TRBD2	TGTGCCAGCAGTACCCGGACTAGCGGGGGAGTCCAAGAGACCCAGTACTTC	CASSTRTSGGVQETQYF
.	TRBJ2-1	TRBV14	.	TGTGCCAGCAGCCTTAACTATGGTAATGAGCAGTTCTTC	CASSLNYGNEQFF
.	TRBJ1-6	TRBV27	.	TGTGCCAGCAGATATGGCCCAAATAATTCACCCCTCCACTTT	CASRYGPNNSPLHF
once	TRBJ1-1	TRBV27	.	TGTGCCAGCAGTTTATTCCAGGCTGCTGAAGCTTTCTTT	CASSLFQAAEAFF
once	TRBJ2-1	TRBV7-9	.	TGTGCCAGCAGCTGGGCCGGCCTAGCGAGCGAGCAGTTCTTC	CASSWAGLASEQFF
.	TRBJ1-1	TRBV19	TRBD1	TGTGCCAGTAGTCCCAGGACAGGGGTGGGATCCGGGGCTGAAGCTTTCTTT	CASSPRTGVGSGAEAFF
.	TRBJ2-1	TRBV5-6	TRBD2	TGTGCCAGCAGCCGACGGACTAGCGGTGTCCCGCCCTACAATGAGCAGTTCTTC	CASSRRTSGVPPYNEQFF
.	TRBJ2-3	TRBV28	.	TGTGCCAGCAGCCCCACAGGCACAGATACGCAGTATTTT	CASSPTGTDTQYF
.	TRBJ2-2	TRBV10-1	TRBD1	TGCGCCAGCAGTCGTGGGACAGGGGAAACCGGGGAGCTGTTTTTT	CASSRGTGETGELFF
.	TRBJ1-2	TRBV14	.	TGTGCCAGCAGCCAAGTGAAGGGGCTTGGCTACACCTTC	CASSQVKGLGYTF
.	TRBJ2-3	TRBV7-3	TRBD2	TGTGCCAGCAGCTTATTAGCGGGGGGGACAGATACGCAGTATTTT	CASSLLAGGTDTQYF
.	TRBJ2-1	TRBV3-1/TRBV3-2	TRBD2	TGTGCCAGCAGCCAAGGAGAGAGCAGCGGGAGGGCCATGGGCAATGAGCAGTTCTTC	CASSQGESSGRAMGNEQFF